A single sample gave rise to the 27 T cell receptor beta chains below, sequenced in a study of cytomegalovirus exposure and HLA in healthy donors. The assay was immunoSEQ multiplex PCR, and TCRdb's table has in-frame clones only and misses some. The table lists 97,000 or so clones, 87% of them singletons. Sequencing input: PBMCs. The receptors originated from a woman in her thirties in good health and CMV-seronegative.

Comment on this clone: Other DNA variants within this sample encode the same CDR3. The chain combines TRBV5-1 with TRBJ2-7, with 10 nucleotides matching TRBD1. The trim removed 0 bases at V and 7 bases at J, leaving 4 bases unmatched. Germline V gene sequence: CDR1 SGHRS, CDR2 YFSETQ. The CDR3 has 14 amino acids. The CDR3 loop is CASSLGQGAREQYF. In DNA, the CDR3 is TGCGCCAGCAGCTTGGGACAGGGGGCGAGAGAGCAGTACTTC.

This chain links TRBV9 with TRBJ2-3, with D possibly TRBD1 on 5 matching bases. The CDR3 has 14 amino acids. Germline V CDR1 and CDR2: SGDLS, YYNGEE. V lost 0 bases, J lost 6 bases, and 11 bases lay in between. This chain's CDR3 is CASSVVGAKDTQYF. The CDR3 DNA follows: TGTGCCAGCAGCGTAGTTGGGGCAAAGGATACGCAGTATTTT.

V is TRBV29-1 and J is TRBJ1-3; the D gene is possibly TRBD1 (6 bases). Trimming shortened V by 3 bases and J by 4 bases, and 13 bases separated the two germline ends. Germline-derived CDR1 and CDR2 are SQVTM and ANQGSEA. CDR3 size: 14 residues. The CDR3 bases are TGCAGCGTTGAGCCGACAGGAAAGGGAAACACCATATATTTT. This translates into CSVEPTGKGNTIYF.

Comment on this clone: Other nucleotide sequences in the sample specify the same CDR3. V usage is TRBV5-1 and J usage is TRBJ1-1; tentative D call: TRBD1 (6 bases). Germline V gives CDR1 SGHRS, CDR2 YFSETQ. V shed 3 bases and J shed 1 base, with 7 bases lying between them. This CDR3 has 13 residues. CDR3 region: CASSSQGNTEAFF. In DNA, the CDR3 is TGCGCCAGCAGCTCACAGGGGAACACTGAAGCTTTCTTT.

This chain joins TRBV6-1 and TRBJ2-5, with TRBD2 identical over 9 bases. CDR3 length: 16 amino acids. Germline-derived CDR1 and CDR2 are MNHNS and SASEGT. The V gene end was trimmed by 2 bases and the J gene end by 5 bases; junction bases not matched to a gene: 9. CDR3 nucleotide sequence: TGTGCCAGCAGTGAAACGCGGGGGGGCGGTTGGGAGACCCAGTACTTC. The encoded protein is CASSETRGGGWETQYF.

This clone turned up a few times. The V and J genes are TRBV27 and TRBJ2-2, with TRBD1 matching 7 bases. CDR1 and CDR2 (germline): MNHEY, SMNVEV (reference sequence). This CDR3 is 18 amino acids long. V was clipped by 3 bases and J by 5 bases; unmatched bases: 15. The CDR3 spells CASSFLLPDRDGTGELFF. In DNA form, the CDR3 reads TGTGCCAGCAGTTTCCTACTCCCAGACAGGGATGGGACCGGGGAGCTGTTTTTT.

The chain has TRBV12-5 and TRBJ2-3, with D unresolved. Trimming removed 0 bases from V and 5 bases from J, with 15 bases in between. The CDR3 length is 16 residues. The germline V gene encodes CDR1 LGHNT and CDR2 FRNRAP. The chain's CDR3 is CASGLVSLAARDTQYF. CDR3 DNA sequence: TGTGCTAGTGGTTTGGTTAGCTTAGCCGCGAGAGATACGCAGTATTTT. Based on the CDR3 plus reference TRBV12-5 and TRBJ2-3, the full variable domain is DARVTQTPRHKVTEMGQEVTMRCQPILGHNTVFWYRQTMMQGLELLAYFRNRAPLDDSGMPKDRFSAEMPDATLATLKIQPSEPRDSAVYFCASGLVSLAARDTQYFGPGTRLTVL.

The chain couples TRBV7-3 to TRBJ2-1; D possibly corresponds to TRBD2 (7 bases). CDR3 size: 15 residues. The germline CDR1 and CDR2 sequences are SGHTA and FQGTGA. Trimming removed 7 bases at V and 7 bases at J, with 20 bases between. The CDR3 protein is CASIRDGGLLNEQFF. CDR3 nucleotides: TGTGCCAGCATCCGTGACGGGGGGCTGTTGAATGAGCAGTTCTTC.

The rearrangement joins TRBV5-1 to TRBJ1-5; 7 nucleotides line up with TRBD1. The germline CDR1 and CDR2 sequences are SGHRS and YFSETQ. CDR3 length: 13 amino acids. V shed 4 bases, J shed 11 bases, and the junction held 9 bases outside the gene matches. This CDR3 is CASSPSGTEAQHF. CDR3 DNA sequence: TGCGCCAGCAGCCCGTCCGGGACAGAGGCCCAGCATTTT.

The chain joins TRBV2 to TRBJ2-3; D uncertain. The CDR3 sequence is 12 residues long. Germline CDR1 reads SNHLY; CDR2 reads FYNNEI. V gave up 7 bases and J gave up 2 bases, with 7 bases separating them. CDR3 in DNA: TGTGCCAGCAATCTAGTCACAGATACGCAGTATTTT. Amino acid sequence: CASNLVTDTQYF.

The CDR3 sequence: CASSWQTSGNTGELFF. The CDR3 coding sequence is TGTGCCAGCAGCTGGCAGACTAGCGGGAACACCGGGGAGCTGTTTTTT. V gene TRBV5-5 combines with J gene TRBJ2-2; 9 positions match TRBD2. The CDR3 spans 16 residues. Trimming cost V 3 bases and J 1 base; bases outside gene matches: 4. CDR1 and CDR2 (germline): SGHKS, YYEKEE (reference sequence).

The CDR3 DNA sequence: TGTGCCAGCACCTGGGCACCCATATACTATGGCTACACCTTC. This encodes CASTWAPIYYGYTF. V usage is TRBV6-1 and J usage is TRBJ1-2, with D hard to call. This CDR3 is built from 14 residues. Trimming left V 7 bases short and J 3 bases short, with 15 bases between. Looked up from germline, CDR1 is MNHNS and CDR2 is SASEGT.

The chain carries TRBV5-4 and TRBJ2-5, with a tentative D call TRBD1 (5 bases). Trimming left V 0 bases short and J 7 bases short, with 10 bases between. There are 13 residues in the CDR3. Looked up from germline, CDR1 is SGHNT and CDR2 is YYREEE (reference sequence). CDR3: CASSLVDKRTQYF. Written as DNA, the CDR3 is TGTGCCAGCAGCTTGGTGGACAAGCGGACCCAGTACTTC.

This clone was counted between two and nine times. This sequence joins TRBV19 and TRBJ1-4; D unclear. Germline V gene sequence: CDR1 LNHDA, CDR2 SQIVND (reference sequence). The CDR3 extends over 16 amino acids. V shed 5 bases and J shed 0 bases, with 13 bases lying between them. As DNA, the CDR3 is TGTGCCAGTAGTTCAGACACCACCTCAACTAATGAAAAACTGTTTTTT. Protein product: CASSSDTTSTNEKLFF. Drawing the rest from reference TRBV19 and TRBJ1-4, the complete variable domain is DGGITQSPKYLFRKEGQNVTLSCEQNLNHDAMYWYRQDPGQGLRLIYYSQIVNDFQKGDIAEGYSVSREKKESFPLTVTSAQKNPTAFYLCASSSDTTSTNEKLFFGSGTQLSVL.

This sequence joins TRBV18 and TRBJ2-7; 9 nucleotides line up with TRBD2. The CDR3 extends over 16 amino acids. V dropped 1 base and J dropped 1; count of bases not matched to a gene: 5. In germline, CDR1 is KGHSH, CDR2 LQKENI. CDR3 coding DNA: TGTGCCAGCTCACCACTTTCTAGCGGGATATCCTACGAGCAGTACTTC. Protein sequence: CASSPLSSGISYEQYF.

In this sample, this clone turned up a few times. The V and J genes are TRBV2 and TRBJ2-4; the D is unclear. V gave up 1 base and J gave up 0 bases, with 7 bases separating them. The germline gives CDR1 SNHLY, CDR2 FYNNEI. This CDR3 region has 15 residues. CDR3 residues: CASSEETLAKNIQYF. Here the CDR3 DNA reads TGTGCCAGCAGTGAAGAGACACTAGCCAAAAACATTCAGTACTTC.

V and J are TRBV5-6 and TRBJ1-1; 8 positions agree with TRBD1. CDR1 and CDR2 from the germline V gene are SGHDT and YYEEEE. V was clipped by 1 base and J by 0 bases; unmatched bases: 8. The CDR3 spans 17 residues. The CDR3 region has the DNA TGTGCCAGCAGCTTGCGGACAGGGAGGATTATGAACACTGAAGCTTTCTTT. It translates to CASSLRTGRIMNTEAFF.

The gene calls are TRBV28 and TRBJ2-7; the D gene is possibly TRBD1 (6 bases). V was pared by 5 bases and J by 0 bases, with 11 bases between. Germline V gene lookup returns CDR1 MDHEN and CDR2 SYDVKM. The CDR3 consists of 14 residues. CDR3 nucleotides: TGTGCCAGCAGTCGGCGGACAGTCTCCTACGAGCAGTACTTC. It yields the protein CASSRRTVSYEQYF. Based on the CDR3 plus reference TRBV28 and TRBJ2-7, the full variable domain is DVKVTQSSRYLVKRTGEKVFLECVQDMDHENMFWYRQDPGLGLRLIYFSYDVKMKEKGDIPEGYSVSREKKERFSLILESASTNQTSMYLCASSRRTVSYEQYFGPGTRLTVT.

The CDR3 DNA sequence: TGTGCCAGCAGTTACGATCCCCTTACGGGTGAGCAGTTCTTC. Protein: CASSYDPLTGEQFF. The gene calls are TRBV6-5 and TRBJ2-1; no definite D call. There are 14 residues in the CDR3. V gave up 2 bases and J gave up 9 bases, with 14 bases separating them. From germline, CDR1 is MNHEY and CDR2 SVGAGI.

The chain employs TRBV6-5 and TRBJ1-2; D uncertain. Germline V lookup: CDR1 MNHEY, CDR2 SVGAGI. The CDR3 is made up of 13 amino acids. V was trimmed by 6 bases and J by 2 bases, leaving 10 bases between them. The chain's CDR3 is CASSPGRNYGYTF. The CDR3 DNA is TGTGCCAGCAGCCCGGGAAGGAACTATGGCTACACCTTC.

The chain joins TRBV19 to TRBJ1-5; 9 bases align to TRBD1. Germline V lookup: CDR1 LNHDA, CDR2 SQIVND (reference sequence). The CDR3 consists of 14 residues. V shed 11 bases, J shed 2 bases, and the junction held 7 bases outside the gene matches. The CDR3 sequence is CAGRQGDGNQPQHF. The CDR3 DNA reads as TGTGCCGGCCGACAGGGGGACGGCAATCAGCCCCAGCATTTT.

This sequence joins TRBV29-1 and TRBJ1-2; 9 nucleotides agree with TRBD1. CDR1 SQVTM and CDR2 ANQGSEA come from the germline V gene. This CDR3 comprises 13 residues. V lost 4 bases, J lost 2 bases, and 2 bases stayed unmatched. The CDR3 nucleotides read TGCAGCGTTGCGACAGGGGGAAACTATGGCTACACCTTC. Amino acid sequence: CSVATGGNYGYTF.

The V gene is TRBV7-8, the J gene TRBJ2-3, with TRBD2 as a possible D gene (5 bases). Germline-derived CDR1 and CDR2 are SGHVS and FQNEAQ. V was cut by 5 bases and J by 4 bases, with 19 bases left in between. CDR3 size: 16 residues. CDR3: CASSVPPRGSADTQYF. In nucleotides, the CDR3 is TGTGCCAGCAGCGTCCCACCCCGTGGTAGCGCAGATACGCAGTATTTT.

V and J are TRBV5-4 and TRBJ1-4; the match to TRBD1 covers 7 bases. CDR1 is SGHNT, CDR2 YYREEE, per germline (reference sequence). Losses at the gene ends were 0 bases for V and 9 bases for J; bases not matched to a gene: 5. CDR3 length: 14 residues. The CDR3, as DNA: TGTGCCAGCAGCTTGGAGGGACAGAGGAAAAAACTGTTTTTT. This sequence encodes CASSLEGQRKKLFF. Supplemented by reference TRBV5-4 and TRBJ1-4, the full variable domain reads ETGVTQSPTHLIKTRGQQVTLRCSSQSGHNTVSWYQQALGQGPQFIFQYYREEENGRGNFPPRFSGLQFPNYSSELNVNALELDDSALYLCASSLEGQRKKLFFGSGTQLSVL.

The V and J genes are TRBV18 and TRBJ2-7; D is possibly TRBD1 (5 bases). Per germline, CDR1 KGHSH and CDR2 LQKENI. Trimming removed 3 bases at V and 2 bases at J, with 8 bases between. CDR3 length equals 13 residues. In DNA form, the CDR3 reads TGTGCCAGCTCACCCAGGGAAACCTACGAGCAGTACTTC. It specifies CASSPRETYEQYF.

The chain is built from TRBV4-2 and TRBJ1-1; a weak D match, TRBD1 (6 bases). The V gene lost 3 bases and the J gene lost 5 bases, with 16 bases spanning the gap. Germline V CDR1 and CDR2: LGHNA, YNFKEQ. This CDR3 contains 15 residues. CDR3 residues: CASSQGGGGGTEAFF. CDR3 sequence (DNA): TGTGCCAGCAGCCAGGGGGGAGGGGGAGGAACTGAAGCTTTCTTT.

This clone was recorded a few times. The V and J genes are TRBV28 and TRBJ1-2; 9 bases match TRBD1. The junction had 12 bases not matched to a gene; V was cut back by 6 bases and J by 10 bases. Germline V gene data show CDR1 as MDHEN and CDR2 as SYDVKM. This CDR3 is built from 14 residues. The CDR3 here is CASRSSGTGLAYTF. The CDR3 DNA reads TGTGCCAGCAGGTCCTCCGGGACAGGGTTAGCCTACACCTTC.